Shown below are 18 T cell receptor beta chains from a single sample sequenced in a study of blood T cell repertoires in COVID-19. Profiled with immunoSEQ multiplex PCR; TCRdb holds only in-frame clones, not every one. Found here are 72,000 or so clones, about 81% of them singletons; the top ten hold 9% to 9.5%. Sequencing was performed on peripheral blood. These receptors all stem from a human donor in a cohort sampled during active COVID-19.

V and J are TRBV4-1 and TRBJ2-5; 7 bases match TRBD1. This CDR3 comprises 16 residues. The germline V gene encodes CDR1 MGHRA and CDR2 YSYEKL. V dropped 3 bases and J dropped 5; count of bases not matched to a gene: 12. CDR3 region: CASSHGTAVAGETQYF. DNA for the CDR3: TGCGCCAGCAGCCATGGGACAGCTGTCGCAGGGGAGACCCAGTACTTC.

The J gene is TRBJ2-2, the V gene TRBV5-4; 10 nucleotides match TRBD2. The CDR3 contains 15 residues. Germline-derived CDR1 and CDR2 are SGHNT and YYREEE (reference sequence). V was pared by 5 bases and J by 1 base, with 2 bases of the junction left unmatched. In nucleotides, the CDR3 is TGTGCCAGCAGGCCTAGCGGGGGGAACACCGGGGAGCTGTTTTTT. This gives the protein CASRPSGGNTGELFF.

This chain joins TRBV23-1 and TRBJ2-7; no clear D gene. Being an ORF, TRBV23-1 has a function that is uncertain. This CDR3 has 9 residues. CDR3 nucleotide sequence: TGCGCCAGCAGTCAAACACCCAGGGTC. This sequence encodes CASSQTPRV.

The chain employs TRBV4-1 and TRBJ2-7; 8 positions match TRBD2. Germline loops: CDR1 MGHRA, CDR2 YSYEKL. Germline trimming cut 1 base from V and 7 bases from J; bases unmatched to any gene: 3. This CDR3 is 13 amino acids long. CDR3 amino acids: CASSQVGGREQYF. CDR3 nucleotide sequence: TGCGCCAGCAGCCAAGTGGGCGGGAGGGAGCAGTACTTC.

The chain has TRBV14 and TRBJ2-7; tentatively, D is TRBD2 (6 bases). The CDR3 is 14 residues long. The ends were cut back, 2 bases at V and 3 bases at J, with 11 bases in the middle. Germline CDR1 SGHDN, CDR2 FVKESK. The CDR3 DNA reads TGTGCCAGCAGCCAATACGACGGGAGCTACGAGCAGTACTTC. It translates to CASSQYDGSYEQYF.

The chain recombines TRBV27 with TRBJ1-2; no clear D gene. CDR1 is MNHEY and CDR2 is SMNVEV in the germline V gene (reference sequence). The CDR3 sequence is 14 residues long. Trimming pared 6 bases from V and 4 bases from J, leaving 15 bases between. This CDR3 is CASSPGAGTYGYTF. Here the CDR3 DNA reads TGTGCCAGCAGCCCAGGCGCAGGTACCTATGGCTACACCTTC.

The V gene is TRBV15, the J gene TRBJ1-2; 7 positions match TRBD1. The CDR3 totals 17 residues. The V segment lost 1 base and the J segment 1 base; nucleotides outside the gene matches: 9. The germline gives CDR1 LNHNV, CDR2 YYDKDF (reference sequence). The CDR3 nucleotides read TGTGCCACCAGCAGAGGGGACAGCCCAAATTTTAACTATGGCTACACCTTC. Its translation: CATSRGDSPNFNYGYTF.

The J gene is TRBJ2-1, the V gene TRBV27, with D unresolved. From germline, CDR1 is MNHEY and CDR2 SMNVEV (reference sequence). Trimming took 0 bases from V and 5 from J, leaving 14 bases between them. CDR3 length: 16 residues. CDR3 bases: TGTGCCAGCAGTTTATCGCAACAACAAACGAACAATGAGCAGTTCTTC. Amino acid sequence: CASSLSQQQTNNEQFF.

This CDR3 is CASSLSSRGYTF. DNA for the CDR3: TGTGCCAGCAGTTTATCGAGTCGGGGCTACACCTTC. The chain has TRBV28 and TRBJ1-2; D unresolved. This CDR3 has 12 residues. Trimming took 1 base from V and 8 from J, leaving 8 bases between them. Per germline, CDR1 MDHEN and CDR2 SYDVKM.

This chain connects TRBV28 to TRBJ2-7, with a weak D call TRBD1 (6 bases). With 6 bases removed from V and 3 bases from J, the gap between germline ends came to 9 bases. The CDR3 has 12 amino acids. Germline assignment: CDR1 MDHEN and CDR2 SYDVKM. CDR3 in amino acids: CASRTGDYEQYF. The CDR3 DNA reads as TGTGCCAGCAGGACAGGAGACTACGAGCAGTACTTC. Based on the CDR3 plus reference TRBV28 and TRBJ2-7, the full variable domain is DVKVTQSSRYLVKRTGEKVFLECVQDMDHENMFWYRQDPGLGLRLIYFSYDVKMKEKGDIPEGYSVSREKKERFSLILESASTNQTSMYLCASRTGDYEQYFGPGTRLTVT.

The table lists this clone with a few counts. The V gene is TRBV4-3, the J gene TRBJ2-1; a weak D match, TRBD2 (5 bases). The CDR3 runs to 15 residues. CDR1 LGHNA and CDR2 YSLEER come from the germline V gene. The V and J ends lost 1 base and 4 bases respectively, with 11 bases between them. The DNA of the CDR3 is TGCGCCAGCAGCCAAGTGACGGGGTCGTACAATGAGCAGTTCTTC. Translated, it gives CASSQVTGSYNEQFF.

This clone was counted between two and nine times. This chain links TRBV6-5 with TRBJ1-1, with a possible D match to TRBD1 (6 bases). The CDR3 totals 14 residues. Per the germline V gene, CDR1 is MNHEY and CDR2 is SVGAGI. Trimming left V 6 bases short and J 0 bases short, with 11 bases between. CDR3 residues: CASRTRGMNTEAFF. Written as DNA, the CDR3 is TGTGCCAGCAGAACAAGGGGGATGAACACTGAAGCTTTCTTT.

The CDR3: CASSPGISGREHEQFF. In nucleotides, the CDR3 is TGTGCCAGCAGCCCAGGGATTAGCGGGAGGGAGCATGAGCAGTTCTTC. The V and J genes are TRBV4-2 and TRBJ2-1; TRBD2 matches 11 bases. The ends lost 4 bases at V and 8 bases at J; junction bases unmatched: 10. Germline V gene data show CDR1 as LGHNA and CDR2 as YNFKEQ. This CDR3 is 16 amino acids long.

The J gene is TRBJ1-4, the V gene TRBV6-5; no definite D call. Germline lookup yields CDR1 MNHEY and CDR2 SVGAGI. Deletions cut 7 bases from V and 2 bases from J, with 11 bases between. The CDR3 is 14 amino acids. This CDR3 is CASTPGSTNEKLFF. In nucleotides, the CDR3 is TGTGCCAGCACCCCAGGATCGACTAATGAAAAACTGTTTTTT.

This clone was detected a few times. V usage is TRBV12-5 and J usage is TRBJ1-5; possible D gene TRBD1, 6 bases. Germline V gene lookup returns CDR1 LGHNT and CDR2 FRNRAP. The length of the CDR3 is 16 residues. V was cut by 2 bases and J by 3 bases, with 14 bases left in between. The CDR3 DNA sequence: TGTGCTAGTGGTTTGAGGGGGTGGAGGCTCAATCAGCCCCAGCATTTT. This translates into CASGLRGWRLNQPQHF.

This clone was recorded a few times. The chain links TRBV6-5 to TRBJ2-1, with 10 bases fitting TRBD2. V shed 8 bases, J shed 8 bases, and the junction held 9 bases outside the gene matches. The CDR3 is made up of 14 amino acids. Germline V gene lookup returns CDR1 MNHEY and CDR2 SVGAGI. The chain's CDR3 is CASGRAGGPYEQFF. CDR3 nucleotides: TGTGCCAGCGGAAGAGCGGGAGGGCCCTATGAGCAGTTCTTC.

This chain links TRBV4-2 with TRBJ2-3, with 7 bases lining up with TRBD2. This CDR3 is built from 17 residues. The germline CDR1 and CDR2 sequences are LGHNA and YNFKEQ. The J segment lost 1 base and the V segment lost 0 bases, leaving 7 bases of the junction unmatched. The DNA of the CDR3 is TGTGCCAGCAGCCAAGAAATAGCGGGTCGGGGCACAGATACGCAGTATTTT. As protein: CASSQEIAGRGTDTQYF.

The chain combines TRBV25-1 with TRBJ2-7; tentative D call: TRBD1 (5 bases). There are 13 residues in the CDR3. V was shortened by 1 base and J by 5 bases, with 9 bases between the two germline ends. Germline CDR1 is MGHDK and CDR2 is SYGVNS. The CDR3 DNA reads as TGTGCCAGCAGTGAATTTAGCAGGGACGAGCAGTACTTC. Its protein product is CASSEFSRDEQYF.